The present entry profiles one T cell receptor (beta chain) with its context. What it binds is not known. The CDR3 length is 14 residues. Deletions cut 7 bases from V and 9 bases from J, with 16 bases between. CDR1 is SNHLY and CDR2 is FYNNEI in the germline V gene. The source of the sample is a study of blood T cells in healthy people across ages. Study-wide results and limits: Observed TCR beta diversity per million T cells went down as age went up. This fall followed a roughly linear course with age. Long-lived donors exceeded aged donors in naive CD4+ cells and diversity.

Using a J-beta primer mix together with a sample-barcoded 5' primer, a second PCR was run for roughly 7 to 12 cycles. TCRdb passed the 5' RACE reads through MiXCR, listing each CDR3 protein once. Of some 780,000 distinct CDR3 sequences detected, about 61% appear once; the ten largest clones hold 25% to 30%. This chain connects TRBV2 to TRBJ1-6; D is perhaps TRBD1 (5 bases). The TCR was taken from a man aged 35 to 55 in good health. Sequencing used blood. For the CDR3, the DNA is TGTGCCAGCAATAATCGGGGGTTCGGTTCACCCCTCCACTTT. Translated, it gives CASNNRGFGSPLHF. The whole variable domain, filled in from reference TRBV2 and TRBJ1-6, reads EPEVTQTPSHQVTQMGQEVILRCVPISNHLYFYWYRQILGQKVEFLVSFYNNEISEKSEIFDDQFSVERPDGSNFTLKIRSTKLEDSAMYFCASNNRGFGSPLHFGNGTRLTVT.